One sample yielded the 22 T cell receptor beta chains listed below, sequenced in a study of blood T cells in healthy people across ages. Next came a second PCR, run for roughly 7 to 12 cycles, which used a sample-barcoded 5' primer along with a J-beta primer mix. TCRdb independently ran MiXCR on the 5' RACE reads; one entry per CDR3 protein. The top ten clones hold over 25% of a sample with a few hundred thousand distinct CDR3 sequences, 25% to 30% of them seen once. The sample was blood. These receptors were obtained from a woman aged 70 to 79 in good health.

This clonotype was observed a few times. The rearrangement links TRBV28 to TRBJ2-1; 10 bases are a match to TRBD2. Looked up from germline, CDR1 is MDHEN and CDR2 is SYDVKM. V shed 10 bases and J 0 bases; nucleotides not matched to a gene: 3. There are 14 residues in the CDR3. Here the CDR3 reads CATIAGGSYNEQFF. Here the CDR3 DNA reads TGTGCCACCATAGCGGGAGGCTCCTACAATGAGCAGTTCTTC. Full variable domain (missing parts from reference TRBV28 and TRBJ2-1): DVKVTQSSRYLVKRTGEKVFLECVQDMDHENMFWYRQDPGLGLRLIYFSYDVKMKEKGDIPEGYSVSREKKERFSLILESASTNQTSMYLCATIAGGSYNEQFFGPGTRLTVL.

The gene calls are TRBV27 and TRBJ2-7; 12 nucleotides agree with TRBD2. Germline V gene lookup returns CDR1 MNHEY and CDR2 SMNVEV (reference sequence). Germline trimming cut 4 bases from V and 0 bases from J; bases unmatched to any gene: 10. CDR3 size: 18 residues. The chain's CDR3 is CASSSLGLAGLSSYEQYF. The CDR3 coding sequence is TGTGCCAGCAGTTCCCTAGGACTAGCGGGGTTGAGCTCCTACGAGCAGTACTTC.

This clonotype was seen a handful of times. The CDR3 region is CASSLSLTPDTQYF. In DNA form, the CDR3 reads TGTGCCAGCAGCTTGAGCCTAACCCCAGATACGCAGTATTTT. This chain links TRBV11-1 with TRBJ2-3; D is ambiguous. The CDR3 extends over 14 amino acids. Germline loops: CDR1 SGHAT, CDR2 FQDESV (reference sequence). V lost 3 bases and J lost 4, with 11 bases in between.

This clonotype was seen only a few times. The genes are TRBV7-2 and TRBJ1-3, with 7 bases that match TRBD1. The CDR3 is 17 residues long. The germline CDR1 and CDR2 sequences are SGHTA and FQGNSA. The trim removed 1 base at V and 0 bases at J, leaving 6 bases unmatched. CDR3 loop: CASSLVGQSHSGNTIYF. CDR3 bases: TGTGCCAGCAGCTTAGTGGGACAGAGTCACTCTGGAAACACCATATATTTT.

V gene TRBV14 combines with J gene TRBJ2-5, with TRBD2 matching over 13 bases. CDR3 length: 17 residues. V shed 4 bases, J shed 5 bases, and the junction held 10 bases outside the gene matches. Looked up from germline, CDR1 is SGHDN and CDR2 is FVKESK. In nucleotides, the CDR3 is TGTGCCAGCAGCCCCAGACTAGCGGGAGGAGGTTATGAGACCCAGTACTTC. It specifies CASSPRLAGGGYETQYF.

The chain couples TRBV5-6 to TRBJ2-4; D is perhaps TRBD1 (6 bases). The germline V gene has CDR1 SGHDT and CDR2 YYEEEE. V was trimmed by 1 base and J by 9 bases, leaving 11 bases between them. CDR3 length equals 13 residues. The CDR3 loop reads CASSLPQGSIQYF. CDR3 bases: TGTGCCAGCAGCTTGCCACAGGGCAGCATTCAGTACTTC.

This clonotype was detected ten times or more. The chain has TRBV24-1 and TRBJ2-1, with D tentatively TRBD2 (5 bases). V gave up 0 bases and J gave up 8 bases, with 16 bases separating them. The germline V gene has CDR1 KGHDR and CDR2 SFDVKD. The CDR3 is made up of 16 amino acids. The CDR3 region has the DNA TGTGCCACCAGTGATTTGAATGGGGTTAGCGTTTATGAGCAGTTCTTC. Translating it yields CATSDLNGVSVYEQFF.

This sequence joins TRBV5-1 and TRBJ2-1; maybe TRBD2 (6 bases). Germline CDR1 and CDR2: SGHRS and YFSETQ. The CDR3 is 13 amino acids. The V and J ends lost 0 bases and 9 bases respectively, with 10 bases between them. CDR3 in DNA: TGCGCCAGCAGCTTGGAGTGGGGAGGTGAGCAGTTCTTC. Its protein is CASSLEWGGEQFF.

This clonotype was seen a handful of times. The genes are TRBV6-6 and TRBJ1-6, with D possibly being TRBD1 (6 bases). The CDR3 loop spans 16 amino acids. The germline V and J ends were trimmed by 7 bases and 1 base, with 14 bases remaining between them. CDR1 is MNHNY and CDR2 is SVGAGI in the germline V gene (reference sequence). CDR3 protein: CASTQGGRSYNSPLHF. The CDR3 bases are TGTGCCAGCACCCAAGGGGGTCGATCCTATAATTCACCCCTCCACTTT.

The chain recombines TRBV18 with TRBJ2-1; D is ambiguous. The ends were cut back, 2 bases at V and 5 bases at J, with 7 bases in the middle. This CDR3 contains 13 residues. Germline CDR1 and CDR2: KGHSH and LQKENI. CDR3 sequence: CASSPSGDNEQFF. CDR3 DNA: TGTGCCAGCTCACCATCAGGCGACAATGAGCAGTTCTTC.

This chain uses TRBV5-1 with TRBJ2-3; D uncertain. The CDR3 covers 15 residues. The V and J ends lost 0 bases and 2 bases respectively, with 10 bases between them. CDR1 is SGHRS, CDR2 YFSETQ, per germline. The CDR3 DNA is TGCGCCAGCAGCTTGGGGGGATTAGACACAGATACGCAGTATTTT. Translating gives CASSLGGLDTDTQYF. Supplemented by reference TRBV5-1 and TRBJ2-3, the full variable domain reads KAGVTQTPRYLIKTRGQQVTLSCSPISGHRSVSWYQQTPGQGLQFLFEYFSETQRNKGNFPGRFSGRQFSNSRSEMNVSTLELGDSALYLCASSLGGLDTDTQYFGPGTRLTVL.

A note on this clonotype: An end of the junction does not agree with germline; a read error may underlie this. The chain is built from TRBV2 and TRBJ1-1, with 8 bases matching TRBD1. CDR1 and CDR2 from the germline V gene are SNHLY and FYNNEI. The CDR3 runs 14 residues. CDR3 in amino acids: CASEVAGGLTGAFF. As DNA, the CDR3 is TGTGCCAGCGAGGTGGCAGGGGGCCTTACTGGAGCTTTCTTT.

This clonotype came up many times. The genes are TRBV7-2 and TRBJ2-5, with D maybe TRBD1 (5 bases). The germline V gene encodes CDR1 SGHTA and CDR2 FQGNSA. Between the trimmed V and J ends, which lost 1 base and 5 bases, there was a span of 11 bases. The CDR3 loop spans 14 amino acids. The CDR3 sequence: CASSLVQGGETQYF. CDR3 bases: TGTGCCAGCAGCTTAGTCCAGGGTGGTGAGACCCAGTACTTC.

The rearrangement links TRBV28 to TRBJ2-3; 7 positions match TRBD2. The CDR3 runs 17 residues. The V segment lost 4 bases and the J segment 4 bases; nucleotides outside the gene matches: 14. Looked up from germline, CDR1 is MDHEN and CDR2 is SYDVKM. CDR3 nucleotide sequence: TGTGCCAGCAGTTCCCGCGGGGCGGGAGATTCCCCAGATACGCAGTATTTT. Translation gives CASSSRGAGDSPDTQYF.

J is TRBJ1-4 and V is TRBV7-2; D is possibly TRBD1 (5 bases). V shed 4 bases and J shed 8 bases, with 14 bases lying between them. From germline, CDR1 is SGHTA and CDR2 FQGNSA. The CDR3 covers 14 residues. The CDR3 loop reads CASSSWGEDEKLFF. In DNA form, the CDR3 reads TGTGCCAGCAGCTCTTGGGGGGAGGACGAAAAACTGTTTTTT.

In the case of this clonotype: Mismatch with germline at one junction end may stem from a read error. The V gene is TRBV7-9, the J gene TRBJ1-4, with 8 bases matching TRBD1. Per germline, CDR1 SEHNR and CDR2 FQNEAQ (reference sequence). CDR3 size: 15 residues. The CDR3 nucleotides read TGTGCCAGCAGCCCACGACAGGGGAGCAATGAAAAACTGTATTTT. Amino acid sequence: CASSPRQGSNEKLYF.

This clonotype was observed at least ten times. The V call is TRBV7-9, the J call TRBJ2-1, with TRBD2 identical over 11 bases. J lost 5 bases, V lost 0 bases, and 0 bases had no gene match. The CDR3 runs 15 residues. The germline CDR1 and CDR2 sequences are SEHNR and FQNEAQ (reference sequence). The CDR3 is CASSLALAGDNEQFF. The CDR3 DNA sequence: TGTGCCAGCAGCTTAGCACTAGCGGGAGACAATGAGCAGTTCTTC.

In this sample, this clonotype turned up a few times. CDR3 protein: CAIRGATTYGYTF. CDR3 in DNA: TGTGCCATCAGGGGGGCGACTACCTATGGCTACACCTTC. This chain uses TRBV10-3 with TRBJ1-2; D may be TRBD1 (6 bases). The V gene lost 6 bases and the J gene lost 4 bases, with 12 bases spanning the gap. Germline V CDR1 and CDR2: ENHRY, SYGVKD. CDR3 length: 13 amino acids.

The chain has TRBV7-2 and TRBJ2-5; 11 positions match TRBD2. This CDR3 comprises 14 residues. From germline, CDR1 is SGHTA and CDR2 FQGNSA. J was trimmed by 11 bases and V by 5 bases; bases with no gene match: 10. In DNA, the CDR3 is TGTGCCAGCAGCAGACTAGCGGGGAAGGCGGAGCAGTACTTC. Translated, it gives CASSRLAGKAEQYF.

The chain carries TRBV6-5 and TRBJ2-5; a weak D match, TRBD2 (5 bases). The J call may be wrong; the DNA end is better matched by TRBJ2-1. The CDR3 contains 15 residues. Germline V gives CDR1 MNHEY, CDR2 SVGAGI. CDR3 sequence (DNA): TGTGCCAGCAGTTACTCGCAGTCGGGATACAATGAGCAGTTCTTC. Protein: CASSYSQSGYNEQFF.

The V gene is TRBV6-2 or TRBV6-3, the J gene TRBJ1-1; D remains ambiguous. Germline CDR1 and CDR2: MNHEY and SVGEGT. The CDR3 is 16 amino acids. The V end was cut by 4 bases, the J end by 4 bases, with 19 bases between. The CDR3 loop reads CASSSLPRSGATEAFF. CDR3 nucleotide sequence: TGTGCCAGCAGTTCCCTTCCTCGATCGGGTGCCACTGAAGCTTTCTTT.

The V call is TRBV20-1, the J call TRBJ2-5; unclear D gene. Germline V gene data show CDR1 as DFQATT and CDR2 as SNEGSKA (reference sequence). Trimming pared 0 bases from V and 2 bases from J, leaving 10 bases between. This CDR3 region has 14 residues. The CDR3 bases are TGCAGTGCTAGAGATTGGGCCGGACAAGAGACCCAGTACTTC. Translated: CSARDWAGQETQYF.